Here is one T cell receptor (beta chain) with its context. Antigen unknown. With two-round multiplex PCR, TCR beta CDR3 sequences were amplified from genomic DNA. The first PCR round targeted every TRBV and TRBJ gene with specific primers. TCRdb analysed the multiplex PCR reads with MiXCR anew, one entry per CDR3 protein. The data hold around 20,000 distinct CDR3 sequences, with approximately 42% observed a single time. V dropped 4 bases and J dropped 12 bases, with 19 bases sitting between them. The germline V gene encodes CDR1 SNHLY and CDR2 FYNNEI. CDR3 size: 14 residues. This sample is part of a study of prognosis after radiotherapy for stage I lung cancer. Notes on the study in general: Counts of unique TCR clones fell following stereotactic body radiation therapy, median about 10,000 versus 6,900.

V and J are TRBV2 and TRBJ2-1; D might be TRBD2 (6 bases). The sequencing here drew on PBMCs, taken before or after stereotactic body radiation therapy (not recorded which). This clonotype originated in a donor at least 50 years old with non-small cell lung cancer. The CDR3 loop is CASSAGTGGYGQFF. In nucleotides, the CDR3 is TGTGCCAGCAGTGCGGGGACTGGCGGCTATGGGCAGTTCTTC.